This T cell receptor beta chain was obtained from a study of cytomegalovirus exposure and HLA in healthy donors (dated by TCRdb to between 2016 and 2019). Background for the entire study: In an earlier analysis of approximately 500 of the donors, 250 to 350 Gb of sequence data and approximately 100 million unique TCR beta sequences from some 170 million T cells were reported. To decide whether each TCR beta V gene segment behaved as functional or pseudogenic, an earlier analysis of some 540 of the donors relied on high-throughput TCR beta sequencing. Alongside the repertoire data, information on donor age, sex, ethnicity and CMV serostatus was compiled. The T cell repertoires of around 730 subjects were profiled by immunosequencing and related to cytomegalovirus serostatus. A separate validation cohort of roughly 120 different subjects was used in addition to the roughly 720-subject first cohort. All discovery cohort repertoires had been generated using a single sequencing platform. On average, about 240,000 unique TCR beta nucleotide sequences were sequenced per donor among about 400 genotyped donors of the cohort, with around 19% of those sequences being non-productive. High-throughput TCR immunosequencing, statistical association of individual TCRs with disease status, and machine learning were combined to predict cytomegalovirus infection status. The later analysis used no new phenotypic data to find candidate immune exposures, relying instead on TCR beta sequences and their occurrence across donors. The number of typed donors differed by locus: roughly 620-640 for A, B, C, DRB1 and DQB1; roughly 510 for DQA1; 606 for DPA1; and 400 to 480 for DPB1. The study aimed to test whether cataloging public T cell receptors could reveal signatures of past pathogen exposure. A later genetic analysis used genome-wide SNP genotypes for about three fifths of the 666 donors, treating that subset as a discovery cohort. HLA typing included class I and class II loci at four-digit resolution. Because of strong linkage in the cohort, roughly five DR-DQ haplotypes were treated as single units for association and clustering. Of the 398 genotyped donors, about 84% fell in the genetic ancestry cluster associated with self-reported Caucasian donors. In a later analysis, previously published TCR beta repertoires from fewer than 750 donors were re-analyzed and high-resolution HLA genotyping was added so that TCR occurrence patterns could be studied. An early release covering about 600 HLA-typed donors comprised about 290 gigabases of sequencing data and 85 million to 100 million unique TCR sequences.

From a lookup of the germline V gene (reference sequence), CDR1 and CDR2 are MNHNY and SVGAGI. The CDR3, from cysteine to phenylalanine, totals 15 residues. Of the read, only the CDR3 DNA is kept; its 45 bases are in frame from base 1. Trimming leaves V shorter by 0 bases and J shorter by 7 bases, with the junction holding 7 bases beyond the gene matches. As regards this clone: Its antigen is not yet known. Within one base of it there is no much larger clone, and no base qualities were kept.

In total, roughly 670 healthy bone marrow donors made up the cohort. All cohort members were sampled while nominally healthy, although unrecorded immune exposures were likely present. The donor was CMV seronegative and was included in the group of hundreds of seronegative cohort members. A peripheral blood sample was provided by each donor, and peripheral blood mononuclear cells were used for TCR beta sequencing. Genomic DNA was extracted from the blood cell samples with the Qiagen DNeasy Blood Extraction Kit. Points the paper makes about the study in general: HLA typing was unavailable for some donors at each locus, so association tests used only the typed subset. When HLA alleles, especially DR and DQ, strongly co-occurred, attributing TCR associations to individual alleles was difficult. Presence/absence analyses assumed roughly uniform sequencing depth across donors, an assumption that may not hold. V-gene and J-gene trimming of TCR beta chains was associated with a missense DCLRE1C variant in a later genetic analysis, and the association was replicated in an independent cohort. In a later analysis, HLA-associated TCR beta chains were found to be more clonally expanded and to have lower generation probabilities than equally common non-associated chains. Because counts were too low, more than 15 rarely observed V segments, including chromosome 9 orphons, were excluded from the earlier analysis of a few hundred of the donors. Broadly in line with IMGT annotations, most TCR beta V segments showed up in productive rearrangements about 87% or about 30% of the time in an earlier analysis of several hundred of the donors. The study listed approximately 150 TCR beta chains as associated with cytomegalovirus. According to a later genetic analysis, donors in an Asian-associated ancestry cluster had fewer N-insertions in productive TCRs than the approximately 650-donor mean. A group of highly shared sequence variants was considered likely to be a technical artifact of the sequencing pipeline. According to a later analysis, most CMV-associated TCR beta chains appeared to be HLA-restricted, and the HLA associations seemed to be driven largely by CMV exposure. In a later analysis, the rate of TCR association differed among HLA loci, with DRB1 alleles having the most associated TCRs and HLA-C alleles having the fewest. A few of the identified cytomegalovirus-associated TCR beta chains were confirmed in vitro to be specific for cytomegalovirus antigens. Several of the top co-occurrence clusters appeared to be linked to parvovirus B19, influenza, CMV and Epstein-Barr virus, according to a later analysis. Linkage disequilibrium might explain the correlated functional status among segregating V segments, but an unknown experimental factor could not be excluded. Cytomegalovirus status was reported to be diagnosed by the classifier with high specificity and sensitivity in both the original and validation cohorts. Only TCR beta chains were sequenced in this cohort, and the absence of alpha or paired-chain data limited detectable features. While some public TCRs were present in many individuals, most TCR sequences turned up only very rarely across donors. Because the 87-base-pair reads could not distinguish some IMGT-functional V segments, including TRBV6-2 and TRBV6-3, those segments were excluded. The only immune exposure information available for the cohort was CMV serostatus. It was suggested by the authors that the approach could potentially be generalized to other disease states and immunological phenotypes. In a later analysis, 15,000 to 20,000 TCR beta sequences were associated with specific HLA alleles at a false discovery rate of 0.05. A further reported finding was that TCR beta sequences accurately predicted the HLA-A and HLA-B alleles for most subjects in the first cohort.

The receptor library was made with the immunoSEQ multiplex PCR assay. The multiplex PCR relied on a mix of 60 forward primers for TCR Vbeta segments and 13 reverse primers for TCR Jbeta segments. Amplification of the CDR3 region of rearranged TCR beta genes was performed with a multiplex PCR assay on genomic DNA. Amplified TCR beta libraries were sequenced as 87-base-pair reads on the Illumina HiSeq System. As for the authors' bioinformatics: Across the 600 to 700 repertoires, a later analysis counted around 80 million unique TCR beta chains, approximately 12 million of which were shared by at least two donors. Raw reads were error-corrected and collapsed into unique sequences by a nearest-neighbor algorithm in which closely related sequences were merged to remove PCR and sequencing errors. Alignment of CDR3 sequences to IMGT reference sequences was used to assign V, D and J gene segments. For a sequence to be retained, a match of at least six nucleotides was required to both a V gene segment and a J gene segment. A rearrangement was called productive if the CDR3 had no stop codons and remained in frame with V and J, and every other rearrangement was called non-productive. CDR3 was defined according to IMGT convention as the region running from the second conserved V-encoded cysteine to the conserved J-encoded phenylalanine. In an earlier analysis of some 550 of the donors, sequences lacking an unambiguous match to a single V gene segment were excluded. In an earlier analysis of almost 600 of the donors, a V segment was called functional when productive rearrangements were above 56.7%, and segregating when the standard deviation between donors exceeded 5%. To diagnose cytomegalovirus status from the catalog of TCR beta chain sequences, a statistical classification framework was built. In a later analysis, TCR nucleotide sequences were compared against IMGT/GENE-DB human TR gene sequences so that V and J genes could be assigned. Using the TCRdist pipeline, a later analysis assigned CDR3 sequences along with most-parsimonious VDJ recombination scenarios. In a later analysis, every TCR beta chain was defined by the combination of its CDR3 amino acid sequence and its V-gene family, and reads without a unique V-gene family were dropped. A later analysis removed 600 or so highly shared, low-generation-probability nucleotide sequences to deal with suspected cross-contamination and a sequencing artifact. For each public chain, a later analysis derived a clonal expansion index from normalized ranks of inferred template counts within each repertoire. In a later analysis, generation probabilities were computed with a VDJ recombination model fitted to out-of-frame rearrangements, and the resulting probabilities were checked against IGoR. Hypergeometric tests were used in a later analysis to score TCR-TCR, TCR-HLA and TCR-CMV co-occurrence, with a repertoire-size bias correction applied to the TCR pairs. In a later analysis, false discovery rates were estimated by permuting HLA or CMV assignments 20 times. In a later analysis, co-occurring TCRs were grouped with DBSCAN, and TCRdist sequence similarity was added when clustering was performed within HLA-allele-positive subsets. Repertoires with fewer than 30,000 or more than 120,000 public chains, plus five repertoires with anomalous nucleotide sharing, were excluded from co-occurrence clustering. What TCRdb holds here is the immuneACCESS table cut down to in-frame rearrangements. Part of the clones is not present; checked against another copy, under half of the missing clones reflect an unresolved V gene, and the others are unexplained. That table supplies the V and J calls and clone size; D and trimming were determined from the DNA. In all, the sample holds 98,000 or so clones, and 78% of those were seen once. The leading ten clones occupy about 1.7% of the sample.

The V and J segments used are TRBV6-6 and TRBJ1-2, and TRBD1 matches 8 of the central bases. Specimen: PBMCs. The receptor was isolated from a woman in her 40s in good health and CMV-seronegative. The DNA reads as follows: TGTGCCAGCAGTTACTCGGGGCAGGGGGCGCTTGGCTACACCTTC. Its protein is CASSYSGQGALGYTF.